The 6 T cell receptor beta chains listed next were all sequenced from one sample in a study of PD-1 blockade in mismatch repair-deficient tumors. Sequencing was performed with immunoSEQ multiplex PCR; in TCRdb, only in-frame clones are kept and a portion is missing. The sample holds around 17,000 clones, nearly 85% seen once. The sequenced sample was PBMCs, obtained approximately five months after starting pembrolizumab. Every receptor here comes from an adult with mismatch repair-deficient cancer.

This clone was observed a single time. This rearrangement joins TRBV28 to TRBJ2-3; weak D call: TRBD2 (6 bases). CDR1 MDHEN and CDR2 SYDVKM come from the germline V gene. V dropped 8 bases and J dropped 3 bases, with 18 bases sitting between them. The CDR3 extends over 15 amino acids. The CDR3 sequence is CASAPSWGVTDTQYF. The DNA of the CDR3 is TGTGCCAGCGCTCCAAGCTGGGGGGTGACAGATACGCAGTATTTT.

In DNA form, the CDR3 reads TGTGCCAGCAGCCGTAGCGGGAAGTCCTACGAGCAGTACTTC. It translates to CASSRSGKSYEQYF. The J gene is TRBJ2-7, the V gene TRBV11-2; 8 bases match TRBD2. The CDR3 spans 14 residues. Per germline, CDR1 SGHAT and CDR2 FQNNGV. V was clipped by 5 bases and J by 1 base; unmatched bases: 4.

This chain uses TRBV7-9 with TRBJ1-1; tentatively, D is TRBD1 (5 bases). Trimming removed 4 bases at V and 1 base at J, with 13 bases between. CDR3 size: 15 residues. CDR1 and CDR2 (germline): SEHNR, FQNEAQ (reference sequence). The CDR3 nucleotides read TGTGCCAGCAGCTCTTTTCAGGGTAGGAACACTGAAGCTTTCTTT. It is translated as CASSSFQGRNTEAFF.

The chain couples TRBV4-1 to TRBJ2-1; 9 bases are a match to TRBD2. This CDR3 region has 17 residues. V shed 0 bases, J shed 5 bases, and the junction held 8 bases outside the gene matches. Germline V gene data show CDR1 as MGHRA and CDR2 as YSYEKL. The CDR3 DNA follows: TGCGCCAGCAGCCAAGATCTTCGCGGGAGGGGCGACAATGAGCAGTTCTTC. This encodes CASSQDLRGRGDNEQFF.

V is TRBV9 and J is TRBJ2-5; the match to TRBD2 covers 8 bases. With V trimmed by 2 bases and J by 5 bases, 8 bases remained unmatched. The CDR3 consists of 15 residues. The germline CDR1 and CDR2 sequences are SGDLS and YYNGEE. The CDR3 DNA sequence: TGTGCCAGCAGCGTCGGAGCGGGAGTGGCTGAGACCCAGTACTTC. This codes for CASSVGAGVAETQYF.

V and J are TRBV6-5 and TRBJ1-2; D remains unclear. Per the germline V gene, CDR1 is MNHEY and CDR2 is SVGAGI. The germline V and J ends were trimmed by 0 bases and 8 bases, with 16 bases remaining between them. The CDR3 length is 15 residues. The CDR3 reads CASSYSFQRPGGYTF. For the CDR3, the DNA is TGTGCCAGCAGTTACTCCTTTCAGCGGCCGGGGGGCTACACCTTC.